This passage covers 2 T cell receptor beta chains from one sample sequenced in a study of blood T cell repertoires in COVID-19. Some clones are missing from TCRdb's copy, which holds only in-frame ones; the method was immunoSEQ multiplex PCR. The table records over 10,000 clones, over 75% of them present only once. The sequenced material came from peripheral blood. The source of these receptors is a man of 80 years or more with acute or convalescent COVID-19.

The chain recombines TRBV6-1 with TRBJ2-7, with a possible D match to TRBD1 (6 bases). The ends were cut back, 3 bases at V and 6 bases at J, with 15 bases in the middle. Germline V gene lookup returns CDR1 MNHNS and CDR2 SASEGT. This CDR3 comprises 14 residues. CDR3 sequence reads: CASSDTETGTEQYF. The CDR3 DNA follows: TGTGCCAGCAGTGACACCGAGACAGGCACCGAGCAGTACTTC.

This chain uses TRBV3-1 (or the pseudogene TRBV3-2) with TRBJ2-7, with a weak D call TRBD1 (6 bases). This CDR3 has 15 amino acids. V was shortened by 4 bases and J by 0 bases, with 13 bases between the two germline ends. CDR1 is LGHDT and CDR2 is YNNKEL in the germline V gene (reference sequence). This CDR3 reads CASSPTGLSSYEQYF. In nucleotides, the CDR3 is TGTGCCAGCAGCCCCACAGGGTTGAGCTCCTACGAGCAGTACTTC.